This TCR beta chain was retrieved from a study of cytomegalovirus exposure and HLA in healthy donors. 60 Vbeta and 13 Jbeta primers were used in PCR. Repertoires were generated with immunoSEQ multiplex PCR, while TCRdb's copy carries only in-frame clones and drops some. The repertoire holds 200,000 or so clones, approximately 81% seen once, with 0.2% to 0.3% in the top ten. The sequence came from a boy between 10 and 17 years old in good health and CMV-seronegative. Sequencing was carried out using PBMCs.

CDR3 nucleotide sequence: TGTGCCAGTAGTATGGGGGGGCTTTTTACGCAGTATTTT. The encoded protein is CASSMGGLFTQYF. V is TRBV19 and J is TRBJ2-3; a possible D gene is TRBD2 (7 bases). Germline assignment: CDR1 LNHDA and CDR2 SQIVND (reference sequence). Trimming stripped 3 bases from V and 8 bases from J, with 12 bases between. The CDR3 covers 13 residues.